This T cell receptor beta chain was observed in a study of cytomegalovirus exposure and HLA in healthy donors. This CDR3 spans 16 amino acids. CDR1 and CDR2 (germline): SGHRS, YFSETQ. The ends lost 0 bases at V and 3 bases at J; junction bases unmatched: 4. A multiplex PCR was run with 60 Vbeta primers and 13 Jbeta primers. The table came from immunoSEQ multiplex PCR; TCRdb's copy has only in-frame clones and leaves some out. The sample has more than 90,000 clones, over 65% seen once. Material: PBMCs. The receptor was derived from a woman aged 60-75 years in good health and CMV-seronegative. This chain links TRBV5-1 with TRBJ1-2; 11 positions match TRBD1. The CDR3 is CASSLAGTGGDYGYTF. The CDR3, as DNA: TGCGCCAGCAGCTTGGCCGGGACAGGGGGGGACTATGGCTACACCTTC.